The text below deals with one T cell receptor beta chain. Its specificity is not known. This record belongs to a study of neurological immune-mediated disorders. Study results and limitations: TCR-beta repertoires seemed private in all groups, with no expanded CDR3 amino acid sequences shared. Levels of TCR clonal expansion peaked in HTLV-1-associated myelopathy and reached their lowest in multiple sclerosis, under those of healthy controls.

Unsorted libraries were derived from 2 million PBMCs stored at -80 C. This CDR3 comprises 15 residues. Germline CDR1 SGHTA, CDR2 FQGTGA. Germline trimming cut 6 bases from V and 2 bases from J; bases unmatched to any gene: 4. Synthesis of cDNA was performed by 5'RACE using 10-nucleotide random UMIs. From the 5' RACE reads, TCRdb called clonotypes with MiXCR, one entry per CDR3 protein. The sample lists roughly 27,000 distinct CDR3 sequences; around a fifth were seen once. Sequencing was carried out using PBMCs. This sequence was found in an older woman in good health. The V call is TRBV7-3, the J call TRBJ2-6, with 7 nucleotides matching TRBD2. The CDR3 DNA follows: TGTGCCAGCAGTCTCCGGGGGGCTGGGGCCAACGTCCTGACTTTC. Translated: CASSLRGAGANVLTF.